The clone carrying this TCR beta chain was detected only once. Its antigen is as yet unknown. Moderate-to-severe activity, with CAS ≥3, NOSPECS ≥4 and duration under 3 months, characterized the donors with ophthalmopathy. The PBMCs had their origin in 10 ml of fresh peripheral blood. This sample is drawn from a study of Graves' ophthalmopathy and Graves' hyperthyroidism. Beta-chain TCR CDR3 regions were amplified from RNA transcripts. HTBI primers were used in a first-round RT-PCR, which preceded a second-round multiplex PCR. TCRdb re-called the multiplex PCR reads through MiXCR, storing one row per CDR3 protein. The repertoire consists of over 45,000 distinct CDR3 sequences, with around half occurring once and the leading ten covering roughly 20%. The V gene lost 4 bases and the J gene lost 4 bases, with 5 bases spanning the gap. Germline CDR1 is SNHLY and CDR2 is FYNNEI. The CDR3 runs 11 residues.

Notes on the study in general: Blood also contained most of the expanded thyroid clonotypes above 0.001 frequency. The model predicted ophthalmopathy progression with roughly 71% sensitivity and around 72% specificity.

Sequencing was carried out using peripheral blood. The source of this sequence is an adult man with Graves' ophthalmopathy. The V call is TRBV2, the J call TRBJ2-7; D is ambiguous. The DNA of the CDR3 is TGTGCCAGCAGTGGGATGTACGAGCAGTACTTC. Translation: CASSGMYEQYF. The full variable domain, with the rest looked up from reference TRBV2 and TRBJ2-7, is EPEVTQTPSHQVTQMGQEVILRCVPISNHLYFYWYRQILGQKVEFLVSFYNNEISEKSEIFDDQFSVERPDGSNFTLKIRSTKLEDSAMYFCASSGMYEQYFGPGTRLTVT.